This TCR beta chain was sequenced in a study of blood T cell repertoires in COVID-19. Trimming cost V 0 bases and J 3 bases, with 13 bases left between them. CDR3 length equals 15 residues. Germline assignment: CDR1 SGHRS and CDR2 YFSETQ. In the study's own analysis: Reference gene primers were amplified, and this amplification served to estimate nucleated cell counts. Produced via immunoSEQ multiplex PCR; TCRdb's table is partial and in-frame only. V and J calls and clone size are those listed in that table; D and trimming were worked out from the DNA. Of approximately 85,000 clones listed, around 84% are singletons.

Sequenced material: peripheral blood. The sequence was collected from an elderly woman in a cohort sampled during active or convalescent COVID-19. V usage is TRBV5-1 and J usage is TRBJ2-7, with D possibly being TRBD2 (6 bases). CDR3 loop: CASSLVAGRLYEQYF. The DNA of the CDR3 is TGCGCCAGCAGCTTGGTGGCGGGACGGCTCTACGAGCAGTACTTC.